This T cell receptor (beta chain) was sequenced during a study of vaccination and CD4 T cells after COVID-19 (dated by TCRdb to the early 2020s). For context, the study as a whole: Every convalescent patient had a positive nasal swab PCR test for SARS-CoV-2, with mild disease in about nine patients and severe disease in one. The convalescent cohort included six males and four females, with two Hispanic individuals, seven Caucasians, two Asians and one multiracial person. In approximately eleven COVID-19 convalescent patients and a few infection-naive healthy vaccine recipients, the spike-specific CD4+ TCR repertoire before mRNA vaccination was compared with the repertoire after mRNA vaccination. Participants got two doses of the Pfizer-BioNTech BNT162b2 vaccine (n=8) or two doses of the Moderna mRNA-1273 vaccine (n=2). For stimulating the cultures, overlapping spike peptide pools were used, derived from SARS-CoV-2 as well as from the common cold coronaviruses HCoV-NL63, HCoV-OC43 and HCoV-229E. Post-vaccine blood samples were taken a median of 72 days after the second vaccine dose, with a range of about 13 to 241 days. Post-COVID blood samples from convalescent patients were collected a median of about 110 days after diagnosis, with a range of roughly 35 to 180 days. Control cultures used a CEFX viral epitope pool as positive control, an HIV-1 Nef peptide pool as negative control, or no peptide. On the study overall, not on this receptor specifically: Only a relatively small number of convalescent patients were included in the study, and early timepoints following natural infection were not analyzed. Among the post-vaccine SARS-CoV-2-reactive clones in convalescent patients, a median 86.3% showed up only after vaccination, which suggests vaccine-specific priming. Of the vaccine-specific clones in convalescent patients, 304 of 307, or nearly all, reacted only to SARS-CoV-2 spike and did not cross-react with common cold coronaviruses. Although the median number of SARS-CoV-2-reactive clonotypes went up from roughly 23 after infection to some 37 after vaccination, the increase was not significant.

As regards this clonotype: The clone's antigen remains unknown. The record has no base qualities; no much larger clone is one base away.

The sample's treatment or condition label, in plain terms: approximately nine-day PBMC culture with coronavirus spike peptide pools or control peptides (ViraFEST assay). The study used the ViraFEST assay, which expanded antigen-specific T cells with peptide pools and then identified expanded clonotypes by TCR sequencing. Positive SARS-CoV-2 PCR tests in the convalescent patients dated from March to December 2020, before Alpha, Beta and Delta variants emerged in the United States. More than 1.5 million PBMCs per well were cultured in IMDM with approximately 5.5% human AB serum and roughly 9.3 IU/ml IL-2, plus 10 ug/ml peptide pools. Half of the culture medium was replaced with fresh IL-2-containing medium on days 3 and 7. After less than twelve days of culture, CD4+ T cells were isolated by negative selection with the EasySep CD4+ T cell isolation kit. PBMCs were separated from whole blood using Ficoll-Paque Plus gradient centrifugation and then either used fresh or cryopreserved at -140C. Each culture condition was generally run in triplicate wells.

Receptor amplification or capture employed PCR. At the Johns Hopkins FTIC core, DNA from the cultured CD4+ T cells underwent TCR sequencing with the Oncomine TCR Beta short-read assay. The QIAamp micro DNA kit was used to extract genomic DNA from the cultured CD4+ T cells. Oncomine TCR Beta libraries made from cultured CD4+ T cells were pooled using unique dual indexes and sequenced on an Illumina iSeq 100. In the paper's pipeline: Non-productive sequences were removed, and CDR3s not starting with C, not ending with F or W, or shorter than 7 amino acids were discarded. The MANAFEST web application was used to identify antigen-specific clonotypes by comparing peptide-stimulated wells against reference wells and other culture wells. An FDR below 0.05, an odds ratio above 5, and a productive frequency above 0.1% in at least two of three replicate wells were required for clones to be considered positive. Cross-reactive clonotypes were defined as significantly expanded in both SARS-CoV-2 spike wells and at least one common cold coronavirus spike condition. Similarity between CDR3 sequences was evaluated in R version 3.6.1 using Levenshtein distances (stringdist) and unrooted phylogenetic trees (ape). TCRdb reprocessing: public reads trimmed at Q25 with fastp, clones called with MiXCR, in-frame beta chains kept. When rows share a CDR3 protein, they turn into one entry using the most common DNA and genes. TCRdb assigned the V and J calls; the authors' analysis was not used. In all, the sample holds approximately 12,000 distinct CDR3 sequences, and roughly 61% of those were seen once. The top ten constitute roughly 13% of the sample.

V is cut by 3 bases and J by 4 bases, and the space between the germline ends is 18 bases. The CDR3 holds 16 amino acids from the cysteine to the phenylalanine. Solely the CDR3 DNA is kept, with 48 bases framed from the first base. In the germline V gene (reference sequence), CDR1 corresponds to GTSNPN and CDR2 to SVGIG. Sequenced: CD4+ T cells from blood, cultured in vitro. The sequence is built from TRBV30 and TRBJ2-2; a weak D assignment points to TRBD2 (6 bases agree). This sequence originates from a human donor who had recovered from COVID-19. The bases read TGTGCCTGGAGATCCCCCGGGACTCAGCCCACCGGGGAGCTGTTTTTT. Its protein is CAWRSPGTQPTGELFF.